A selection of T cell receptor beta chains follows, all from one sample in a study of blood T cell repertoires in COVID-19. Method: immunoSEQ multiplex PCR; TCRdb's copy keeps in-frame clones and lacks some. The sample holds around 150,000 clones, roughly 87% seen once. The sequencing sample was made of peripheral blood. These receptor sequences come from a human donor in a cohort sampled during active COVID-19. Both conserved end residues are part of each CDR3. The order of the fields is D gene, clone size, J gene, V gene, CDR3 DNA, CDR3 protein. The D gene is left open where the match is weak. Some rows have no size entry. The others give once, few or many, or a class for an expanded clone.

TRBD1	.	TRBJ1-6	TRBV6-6	TGTGCCAGCAGTTACGGGCAGGGGGCCAATTCACCCCTCCACTTT	CASSYGQGANSPLHF
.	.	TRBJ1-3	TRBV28	TGTGCCAGCAGTTTCGAGGGTACTGGAAACACCATATATTTT	CASSFEGTGNTIYF
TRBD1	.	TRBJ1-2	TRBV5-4	TGTGCCAGCAGCCTGGGACAGCTGGGCTACACCTTC	CASSLGQLGYTF
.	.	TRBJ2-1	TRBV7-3	TGTGCCAGCAGCTTATCATTTGACAGAGAGCAGTTCTTC	CASSLSFDREQFF
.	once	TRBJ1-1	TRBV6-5	TGTGCCAGCAGTCACAGGGTTTTGGGCACTGAAGCTTTCTTT	CASSHRVLGTEAFF
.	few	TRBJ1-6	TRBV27	TGTGCCAGCAGTAAAAGATTCGGGGGATCCCGATCACCCCTCCACTTT	CASSKRFGGSRSPLHF
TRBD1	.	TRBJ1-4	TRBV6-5	TGTGCCAGCAGTCGGGACAGCTTTAATGAAAAACTGTTTTTT	CASSRDSFNEKLFF
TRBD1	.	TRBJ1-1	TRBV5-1	TGCGCCAGCAGCAGACAGGGGGCGTGGGACACTGAAGCTTTCTTT	CASSRQGAWDTEAFF
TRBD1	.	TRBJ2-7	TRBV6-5	TGTGCCAGCAGTACACAGGGGGCCTACGAGCAGTACTTC	CASSTQGAYEQYF
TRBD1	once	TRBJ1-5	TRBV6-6	TGTGCCAGCACCCCGGAGGACAGGGACCATCAGCCCCAGCATTTT	CASTPEDRDHQPQHF
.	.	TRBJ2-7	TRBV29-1	TGCAGCGTTGTGACTCTCGGGTCCTACGAGCAGTACTTC	CSVVTLGSYEQYF
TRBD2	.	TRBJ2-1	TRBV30	TGTGCCTTTGACTCTAGCGGGGCATCCACGAGTAACAATGAGCAGTTCTTC	CAFDSSGASTSNNEQFF
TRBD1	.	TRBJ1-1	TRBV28	TGTGCCAGCAGTTGGACGACAGGGACCTCGAACACTGAAGCTTTCTTT	CASSWTTGTSNTEAFF
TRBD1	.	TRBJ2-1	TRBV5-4	TGTGCCAGCAGCTCGGGGACAGGGGGCGATATTTGGGGGCAGTTCTTC	CASSSGTGGDIWGQFF
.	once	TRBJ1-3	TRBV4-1	TGCGCCAGCAGCCAAGCGGTCCGAAACTCTGGAAACACCATATATTTT	CASSQAVRNSGNTIYF